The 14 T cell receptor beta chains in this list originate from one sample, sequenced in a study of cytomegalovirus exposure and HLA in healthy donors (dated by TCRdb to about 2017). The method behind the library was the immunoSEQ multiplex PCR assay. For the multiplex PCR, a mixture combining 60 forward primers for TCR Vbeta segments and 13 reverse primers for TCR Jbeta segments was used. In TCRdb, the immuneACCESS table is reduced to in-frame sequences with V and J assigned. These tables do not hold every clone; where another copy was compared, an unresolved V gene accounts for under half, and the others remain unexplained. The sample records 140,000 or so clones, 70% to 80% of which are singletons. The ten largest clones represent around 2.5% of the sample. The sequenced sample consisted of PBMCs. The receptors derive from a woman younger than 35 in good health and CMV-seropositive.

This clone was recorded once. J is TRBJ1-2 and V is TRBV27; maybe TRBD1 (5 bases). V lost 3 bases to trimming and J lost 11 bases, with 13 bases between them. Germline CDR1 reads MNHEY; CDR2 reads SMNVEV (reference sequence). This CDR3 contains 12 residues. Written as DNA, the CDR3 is TGTGCCAGCAGTTTCGGTGGGGCAGCGTACACCTTC. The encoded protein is CASSFGGAAYTF.

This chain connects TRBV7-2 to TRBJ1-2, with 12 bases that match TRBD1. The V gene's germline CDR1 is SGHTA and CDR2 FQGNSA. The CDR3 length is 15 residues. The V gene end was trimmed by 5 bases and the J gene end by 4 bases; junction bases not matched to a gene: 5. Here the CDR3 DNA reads TGTGCCAGCAGCCCAGGGACAGGGGGCAGCTATGGCTACACCTTC. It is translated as CASSPGTGGSYGYTF.

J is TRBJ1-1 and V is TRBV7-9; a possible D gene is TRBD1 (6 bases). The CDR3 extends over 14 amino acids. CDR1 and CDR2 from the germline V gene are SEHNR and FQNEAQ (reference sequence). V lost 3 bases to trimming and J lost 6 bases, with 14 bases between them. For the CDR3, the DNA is TGTGCCAGCAGCTTCGAGACAGGCCCCGCTGAAGCTTTCTTT. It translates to CASSFETGPAEAFF. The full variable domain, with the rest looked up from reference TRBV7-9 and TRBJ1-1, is DTGVSQNPRHKITKRGQNVTFRCDPISEHNRLYWYRQTLGQGPEFLTYFQNEAQLEKSRLLSDRFSAERPKGSFSTLEIQRTEQGDSAMYLCASSFETGPAEAFFGQGTRLTVV.

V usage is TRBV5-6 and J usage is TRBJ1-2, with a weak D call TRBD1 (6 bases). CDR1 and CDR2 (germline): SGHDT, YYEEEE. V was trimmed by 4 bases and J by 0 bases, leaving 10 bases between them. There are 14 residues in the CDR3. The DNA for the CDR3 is TGTGCCAGCAGCGGCCGGGACACTAACTATGGCTACACCTTC. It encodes CASSGRDTNYGYTF. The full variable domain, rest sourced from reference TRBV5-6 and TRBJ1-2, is DAGVTQSPTHLIKTRGQQVTLRCSPKSGHDTVSWYQQALGQGPQFIFQYYEEEERQRGNFPDRFSGHQFPNYSSELNVNALLLGDSALYLCASSGRDTNYGYTFGSGTRLTVV.

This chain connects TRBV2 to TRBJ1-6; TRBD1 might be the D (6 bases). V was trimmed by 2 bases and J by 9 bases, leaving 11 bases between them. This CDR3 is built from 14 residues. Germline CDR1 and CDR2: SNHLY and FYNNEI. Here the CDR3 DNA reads TGTGCCAGCAGTGAATTTCTGGGGGCTTCACCCCTCCACTTT. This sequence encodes CASSEFLGASPLHF. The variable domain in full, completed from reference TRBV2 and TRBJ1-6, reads EPEVTQTPSHQVTQMGQEVILRCVPISNHLYFYWYRQILGQKVEFLVSFYNNEISEKSEIFDDQFSVERPDGSNFTLKIRSTKLEDSAMYFCASSEFLGASPLHFGNGTRLTVT.

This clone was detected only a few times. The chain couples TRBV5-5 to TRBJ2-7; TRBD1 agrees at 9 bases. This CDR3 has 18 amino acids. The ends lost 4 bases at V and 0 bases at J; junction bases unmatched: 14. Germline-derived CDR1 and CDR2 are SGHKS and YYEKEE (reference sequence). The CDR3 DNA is TGTGCCAGCAGCGTGGTGTACCGGGACAGGGTCCTCTCCTACGAGCAGTACTTC. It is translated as CASSVVYRDRVLSYEQYF.

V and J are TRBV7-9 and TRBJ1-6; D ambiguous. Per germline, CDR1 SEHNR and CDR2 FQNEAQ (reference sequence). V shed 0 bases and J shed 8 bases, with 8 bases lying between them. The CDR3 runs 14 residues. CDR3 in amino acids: CASSLARPYSPLHF. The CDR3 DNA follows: TGTGCCAGCAGCTTAGCGAGGCCCTATTCACCCCTCCACTTT. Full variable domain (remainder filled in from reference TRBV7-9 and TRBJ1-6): DTGVSQNPRHKITKRGQNVTFRCDPISEHNRLYWYRQTLGQGPEFLTYFQNEAQLEKSRLLSDRFSAERPKGSFSTLEIQRTEQGDSAMYLCASSLARPYSPLHFGNGTRLTVT.

This CDR3 reads CASRRTGEYGYTF. The CDR3 nucleotides are TGTGCCAGTAGAAGAACAGGGGAATATGGCTACACCTTC. This rearrangement joins TRBV19 to TRBJ1-2; 7 nucleotides agree with TRBD1. V was clipped by 6 bases and J by 5 bases; unmatched bases: 6. CDR3 length: 13 residues. The germline V gene has CDR1 LNHDA and CDR2 SQIVND (reference sequence).

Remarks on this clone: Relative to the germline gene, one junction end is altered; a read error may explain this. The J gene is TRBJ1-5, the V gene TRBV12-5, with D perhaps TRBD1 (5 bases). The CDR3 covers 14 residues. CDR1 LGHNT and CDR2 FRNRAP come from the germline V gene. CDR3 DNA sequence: TGTACTAGTGGTCCCCCGGGGGGCAATCAGCCCCAGCATTTT. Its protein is CTSGPPGGNQPQHF.

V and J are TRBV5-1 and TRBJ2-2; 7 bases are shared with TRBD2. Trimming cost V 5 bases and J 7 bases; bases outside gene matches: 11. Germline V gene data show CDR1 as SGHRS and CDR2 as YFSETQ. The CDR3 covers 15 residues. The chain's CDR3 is CASRWAGVCCGELFF. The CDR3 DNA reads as TGCGCCAGCAGGTGGGCGGGGGTCTGTTGCGGGGAGCTGTTTTTT.

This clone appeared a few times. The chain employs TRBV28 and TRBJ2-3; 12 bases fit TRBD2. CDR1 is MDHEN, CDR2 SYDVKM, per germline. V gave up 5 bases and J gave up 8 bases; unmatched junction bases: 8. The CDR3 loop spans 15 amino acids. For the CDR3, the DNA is TGTGCCAGCAGTCCGGGACTAGCGGGTGGCGTTACGCAGTATTTT. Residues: CASSPGLAGGVTQYF.

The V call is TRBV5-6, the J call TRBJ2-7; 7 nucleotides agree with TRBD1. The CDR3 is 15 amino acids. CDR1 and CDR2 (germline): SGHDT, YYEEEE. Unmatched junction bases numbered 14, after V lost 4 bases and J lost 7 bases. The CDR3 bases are TGTGCCAGCAGCCCCAGTCCCAGGGGGATTGGGGAGCAGTACTTC. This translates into CASSPSPRGIGEQYF. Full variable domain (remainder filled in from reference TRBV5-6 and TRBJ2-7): DAGVTQSPTHLIKTRGQQVTLRCSPKSGHDTVSWYQQALGQGPQFIFQYYEEEERQRGNFPDRFSGHQFPNYSSELNVNALLLGDSALYLCASSPSPRGIGEQYFGPGTRLTVT.

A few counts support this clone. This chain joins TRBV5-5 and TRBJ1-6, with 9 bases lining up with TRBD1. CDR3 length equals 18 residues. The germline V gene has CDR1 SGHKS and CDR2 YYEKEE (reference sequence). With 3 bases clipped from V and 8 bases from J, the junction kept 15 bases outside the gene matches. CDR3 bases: TGTGCCAGCAGCTCGCTCTACCGGGACAGGGTTGTCGATTCACCCCTCCACTTT. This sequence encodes CASSSLYRDRVVDSPLHF.

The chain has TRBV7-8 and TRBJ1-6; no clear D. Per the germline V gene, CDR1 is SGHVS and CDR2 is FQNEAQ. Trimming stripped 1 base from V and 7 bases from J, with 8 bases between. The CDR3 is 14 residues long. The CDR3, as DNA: TGTGCCAGCAGCTTAGTAGTACCCAATTCACCCCTCCACTTT. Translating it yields CASSLVVPNSPLHF.